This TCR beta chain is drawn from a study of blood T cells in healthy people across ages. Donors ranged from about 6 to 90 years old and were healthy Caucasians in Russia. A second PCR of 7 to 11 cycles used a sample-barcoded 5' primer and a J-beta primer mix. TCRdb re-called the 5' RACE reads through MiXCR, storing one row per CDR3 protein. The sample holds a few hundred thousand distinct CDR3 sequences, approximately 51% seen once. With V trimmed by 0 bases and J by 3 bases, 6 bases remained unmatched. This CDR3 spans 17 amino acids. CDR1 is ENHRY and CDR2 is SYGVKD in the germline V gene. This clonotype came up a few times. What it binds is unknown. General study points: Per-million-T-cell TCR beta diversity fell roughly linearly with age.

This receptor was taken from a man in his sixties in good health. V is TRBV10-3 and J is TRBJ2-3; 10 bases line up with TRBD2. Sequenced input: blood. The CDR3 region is CAISESSSGGITDTQYF. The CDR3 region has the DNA TGTGCCATCAGTGAGTCTTCTAGCGGGGGAATTACAGATACGCAGTATTTT.